This is a list of T cell receptor beta chains from one sample in a study of shared clonotypes between healthy human individuals. Generated by immunoSEQ multiplex PCR, the TCRdb table keeps only in-frame clones and is missing some. The repertoire holds about 1 million clones, with around 76% as singletons. The source material was memory CD4+ T cells sorted from blood. These receptors originate from a man aged 18-30 years in good health. Both conserved end residues are part of each CDR3. Each record gives: clone size, V gene, J gene, D gene, CDR3 DNA, CDR3 protein. The D gene is left open where the match is weak. Clone size is given for some rows only: seen once, a few or many times, or a class if the clone is expanded.

size: -; V: TRBV18; J: TRBJ1-2; D: TRBD1; DNA: TGTGCCAGCTCTCAGGACAGGGACTATGGCTACACCTTC; CDR3: CASSQDRDYGYTF
size: few; V: TRBV7-2; J: TRBJ1-6; D: TRBD1; DNA: TGTGCCAGCAGCACCGATGGACAGGGGAATTCACCCCTCCACTTT; CDR3: CASSTDGQGNSPLHF
size: -; V: TRBV5-4; J: TRBJ1-2; D: -; DNA: TGTGCCAGCAGCTTGGGGCAGGCTAACTATGGCTACACCTTC; CDR3: CASSLGQANYGYTF
size: -; V: TRBV19; J: TRBJ2-6; D: -; DNA: TGTGCCAGTAGCCCCGAGGGATCTGGGGCCAACGTCCTGACTTTC; CDR3: CASSPEGSGANVLTF
size: -; V: TRBV27; J: TRBJ2-4; D: -; DNA: TGTGCCAGCAGTCCCTTTGGGGGAAGAACGACCAAAAACATTCAGTACTTC; CDR3: CASSPFGGRTTKNIQYF
size: -; V: TRBV6-5; J: TRBJ2-5; D: -; DNA: TGTGCCGGACAGCGAAGACCCGGAGAGACCCAGTACTTC; CDR3: CAGQRRPGETQYF
size: few; V: TRBV11-2; J: TRBJ1-1; D: -; DNA: TGTGCCAGCAGGCGGGGTGAGAACACTGAAGCTTTCTTT; CDR3: CASRRGENTEAFF
size: -; V: TRBV9; J: TRBJ2-7; D: -; DNA: TGTGCCAGCAGCGCTGGCCCCATTGCCAGGGGCTCCTACGAGCAGTACTTC; CDR3: CASSAGPIARGSYEQYF
size: -; V: TRBV28; J: TRBJ2-7; D: -; DNA: TGTGCCAGCAGTTTATCCAGCTCCTACGAGCAGTACTTC; CDR3: CASSLSSSYEQYF
size: -; V: TRBV18; J: TRBJ1-2; D: -; DNA: TGTGCCAGCTCACCACCCGGGACTCTCTATGGCTACACCTTC; CDR3: CASSPPGTLYGYTF
size: -; V: TRBV19; J: TRBJ2-7; D: -; DNA: TGTGCCAGTAGTAGCAGCAGTCTTGGGTCCTACGAGCAGTACTTC; CDR3: CASSSSSLGSYEQYF
size: -; V: TRBV13; J: TRBJ1-1; D: TRBD1; DNA: TGTGCCAGCAGCTTAGCCGGGACAGGGGCCCTGAACACTGAAGCTTTCTTT; CDR3: CASSLAGTGALNTEAFF
size: -; V: TRBV7-8; J: TRBJ1-3; D: -; DNA: TGTGCCAGCAGCCCACTGGCGGTAGATAACTCTGGAAACACCATATATTTT; CDR3: CASSPLAVDNSGNTIYF
size: -; V: TRBV10-3; J: TRBJ2-7; D: TRBD2; DNA: TGTGCCAGTGGACTAGCGGGAGGGTACGAGCAGTACTTC; CDR3: CASGLAGGYEQYF
size: -; V: TRBV28; J: TRBJ1-5; D: -; DNA: TGTGCCAGCACCAACCTCGTGGGGGATAGCAATCAGCCCCAGCATTTT; CDR3: CASTNLVGDSNQPQHF
size: -; V: TRBV7-9; J: TRBJ2-2; D: TRBD2; DNA: TGTGCCAGCAGCTTACGGGGCGGGGGCACCGGGGAGCTGTTTTTT; CDR3: CASSLRGGGTGELFF
size: -; V: TRBV11-3; J: TRBJ2-7; D: -; DNA: TGTGCCAGCAGCTTTGGCGTTTCCTACGAGCAGTACTTC; CDR3: CASSFGVSYEQYF
size: -; V: TRBV10-2; J: TRBJ2-3; D: TRBD1; DNA: TGCGCCAGCAGTGAGGCCGACAGGGGGTGGAGCACAGATACGCAGTATTTT; CDR3: CASSEADRGWSTDTQYF
size: -; V: TRBV11-2; J: TRBJ2-5; D: -; DNA: TGTGCCAGCAGCTTAGTAGTGACTGGGAAGCGAGAGACCCAGTACTTC; CDR3: CASSLVVTGKRETQYF
size: -; V: TRBV29-1; J: TRBJ2-3; D: TRBD1; DNA: TGCAGCGTAGGGACAGGAGGCACAGATACGCAGTATTTT; CDR3: CSVGTGGTDTQYF
size: many; V: TRBV4-1; J: TRBJ2-7; D: -; DNA: TGCGCCAGCAGCCTCGAAGGGGCCTCGCTCCGTATAAGGCTCGAGCAGTACTTC; CDR3: CASSLEGASLRIRLEQYF
size: -; V: TRBV6-5; J: TRBJ1-2; D: -; DNA: TGTGCCAGCAGTTACCAACCCGGGTACAACTATGGCTACACCTTC; CDR3: CASSYQPGYNYGYTF
size: -; V: TRBV5-1; J: TRBJ2-7; D: -; DNA: TGCGCCAGCAGACGGGACTCGCCCGAGCAGTACTTC; CDR3: CASRRDSPEQYF
size: -; V: TRBV29-1; J: TRBJ1-1; D: -; DNA: TGCAGCGTTCGGCGGGGGTACACTGAAGCTTTCTTT; CDR3: CSVRRGYTEAFF
size: -; V: TRBV25-1; J: TRBJ1-4; D: -; DNA: TGTGCCAGCGCCACAGGGACAAAGACCCTCTGGGGGGAAAAACTGTTTTTT; CDR3: CASATGTKTLWGEKLFF
size: -; V: TRBV27; J: TRBJ1-6; D: TRBD1; DNA: TGTGCCAGCACCTCAGGGGGGAGCTCCTATAATTCACCCCTCCACTTT; CDR3: CASTSGGSSYNSPLHF
size: -; V: TRBV7-2; J: TRBJ1-2; D: -; DNA: TGTGCCAGCAGCCCGCGGACAGTTAGCTATGGCTACACCTTC; CDR3: CASSPRTVSYGYTF
size: -; V: TRBV4-1; J: TRBJ1-5; D: -; DNA: TGCGCCAGCAGCCAAGACATTGGTATTGGCAATCAGCCCCAGCATTTT; CDR3: CASSQDIGIGNQPQHF
size: -; V: TRBV7-8; J: TRBJ2-3; D: -; DNA: TGTGCCAGCAGCTTATTAGCAGGATCTAGCACAGATACGCAGTATTTT; CDR3: CASSLLAGSSTDTQYF
size: -; V: TRBV28; J: TRBJ1-6; D: TRBD1; DNA: TGTGCCAGCAGTTTAGGTACAGGGGCTGTTTATTCACCCCTCCACTTT; CDR3: CASSLGTGAVYSPLHF
size: -; V: TRBV5-1; J: TRBJ2-2; D: -; DNA: TGCGCCAGCAGCCCCCTTGATATGACCGGGGAGCTGTTTTTT; CDR3: CASSPLDMTGELFF
size: -; V: TRBV10-2; J: TRBJ2-7; D: TRBD2; DNA: TGCGCCAGCAGGGGGGGACTAGCGGGAGCCTACGAGCAGTACTTC; CDR3: CASRGGLAGAYEQYF
size: -; V: TRBV5-6; J: TRBJ2-3; D: -; DNA: TGTGCCAGCAGCCTACAGCGCGGCACAGATACGCAGTATTTT; CDR3: CASSLQRGTDTQYF
size: -; V: TRBV21-1; J: TRBJ2-1; D: -; DNA: TGTGCCAGCAGCAAGTTACAGAATGAGCAGTTCTTC; CDR3: CASSKLQNEQFF
size: -; V: TRBV28; J: TRBJ2-1; D: -; DNA: TGTGCCAGCAGGGGGGTAATGAATGAGCAGTTCTTC; CDR3: CASRGVMNEQFF
size: -; V: TRBV1; J: TRBJ2-1; D: -; DNA: TGCACCAGCAGCCAAGTAGAGAATTACTCCTACAATGAGCAGTTCTTC; CDR3: CTSSQVENYSYNEQFF
size: -; V: TRBV9; J: TRBJ2-5; D: -; DNA: TGTGCCAGCAGCGAAAATCAGGAGGGAAAGACCCAGTACTTC; CDR3: CASSENQEGKTQYF
size: -; V: TRBV27; J: TRBJ1-5; D: -; DNA: TGTGCCAGCAGTTTATCGCGGGGGGGTCAGCCCCAGCATTTT; CDR3: CASSLSRGGQPQHF
size: -; V: TRBV5-6; J: TRBJ2-3; D: -; DNA: TGTGCCAGCAACATGGTTACGGGGACGCAGTATTTT; CDR3: CASNMVTGTQYF
size: -; V: TRBV7-2; J: TRBJ2-5; D: -; DNA: TGTGCCAGCAGCTCCCGCGGCGGATTGTCCGGGGGGCTCCAAGAGACCCAGTACTTC; CDR3: CASSSRGGLSGGLQETQYF
size: -; V: TRBV7-2; J: TRBJ2-7; D: TRBD1; DNA: TGTGCCAGCAGCTCGGAATCCGGGACAGTCAAGCAGTACTTC; CDR3: CASSSESGTVKQYF
size: -; V: TRBV19; J: TRBJ1-1; D: -; DNA: TGTGCCAGCTTTTGGGGGAGCGGAAGAACTGAAGCTTTCTTT; CDR3: CASFWGSGRTEAFF
size: -; V: TRBV18; J: TRBJ1-5; D: -; DNA: TGTGCCAGCTCACACGGTGGGGATCAGCCCCAGCATTTT; CDR3: CASSHGGDQPQHF
size: -; V: TRBV5-1; J: TRBJ2-3; D: TRBD2; DNA: TGCGCCAGCAGCCGGGACCCCGGGGGGGGTTACACAGATACGCAGTATTTT; CDR3: CASSRDPGGGYTDTQYF
size: -; V: TRBV5-1; J: TRBJ1-4; D: -; DNA: TGCGCCAGCAGCCCGGGCTTGAATGAAAAACTGTTTTTT; CDR3: CASSPGLNEKLFF
size: -; V: TRBV5-4; J: TRBJ2-5; D: TRBD2; DNA: TGTGCCAGCACCATGGAGCCTAGCGGGGAGACCCAGTACTTC; CDR3: CASTMEPSGETQYF
size: -; V: TRBV7-9; J: TRBJ1-4; D: -; DNA: TGTGCCAGCAGCCAGGGGCGGGGTAGCAACGAAAAACTGTTTTTT; CDR3: CASSQGRGSNEKLFF
size: -; V: TRBV4-1; J: TRBJ2-7; D: TRBD2; DNA: TGCGCCAGCAGCCACCCGGGACTAGCGGGCTACGAGCAGTACTTC; CDR3: CASSHPGLAGYEQYF
size: -; V: TRBV18; J: TRBJ2-7; D: TRBD1; DNA: TGTGCCAGCTCACCATTACAGGGGTACGAGCAGTACTTC; CDR3: CASSPLQGYEQYF
size: -; V: TRBV5-5; J: TRBJ2-7; D: TRBD1; DNA: TGTGCCAGCAGCTTTTCCGGGACAGTCGTATACGAGCAGTACTTC; CDR3: CASSFSGTVVYEQYF
size: -; V: TRBV29-1; J: TRBJ1-2; D: -; DNA: TGCAGCGTCACAGCTTTCTATGGCTACACCTTC; CDR3: CSVTAFYGYTF
size: -; V: TRBV4-3; J: TRBJ2-7; D: TRBD2; DNA: TGCGCCAGCAGCCAAGGGGCTAGCGGATGGTACGAGCAGTACTTC; CDR3: CASSQGASGWYEQYF
size: few; V: TRBV5-1; J: TRBJ2-5; D: -; DNA: TGCGCCAGCTACAAAGATGCCCGGGAGACCCAGTACTTC; CDR3: CASYKDARETQYF
size: -; V: TRBV28; J: TRBJ2-7; D: -; DNA: TGTGCCAGCAGTTCCAGTAGTAGGGGAGGTGACGAGCAGTACTTC; CDR3: CASSSSSRGGDEQYF
size: -; V: TRBV28; J: TRBJ1-1; D: -; DNA: TGTGCCAGCATGGTTTGGGGGGCGGACACTGAAGCTTTCTTT; CDR3: CASMVWGADTEAFF
size: -; V: TRBV7-8; J: TRBJ2-2; D: -; DNA: TGTGCCAGCAGCTACAGGGATTTCACCGGGGAGCTGTTTTTT; CDR3: CASSYRDFTGELFF
size: -; V: TRBV5-1; J: TRBJ1-1; D: TRBD1; DNA: TGCGCCAGCAGCGGACGACAGGGGAACACTGAAGCTTTCTTT; CDR3: CASSGRQGNTEAFF